The 27 T cell receptor beta chains given below trace back to one sample, sequenced in a study of shared clonotypes between healthy human individuals. Data came from immunoSEQ multiplex PCR; TCRdb stores just in-frame clones and leaves some out. The sample gives about 600,000 clones, about 96% of which show up once; approximately 0.057% is in the top ten. What was sequenced was naive CD4+ T cells sorted from blood. As for subset: CD45RA+ positively selected. These receptors were taken from a woman aged 25 to 45 in good health.

The chain has TRBV6-1 and TRBJ2-7; 9 bases agree with TRBD1. Trimming cost V 6 bases and J 3 bases; bases outside gene matches: 9. CDR1 is MNHNS and CDR2 is SASEGT in the germline V gene. This CDR3 contains 15 residues. CDR3 DNA sequence: TGTGCCAGCAGGGACAGGGGATACCGTGTCTACGAGCAGTACTTC. Encoded protein: CASRDRGYRVYEQYF.

The CDR3 reads CASRGGIWNTGELFF. The CDR3 nucleotides read TGTGCCAGCAGAGGTGGGATCTGGAACACCGGGGAGCTGTTTTTT. The chain is built from TRBV27 and TRBJ2-2, with unresolved D. The germline gives CDR1 MNHEY, CDR2 SMNVEV (reference sequence). The CDR3 totals 15 residues. V lost 6 bases, J lost 1 base, and 12 bases lay in between.

The V call is TRBV7-9, the J call TRBJ1-4; the D gene is possibly TRBD1 (6 bases). This CDR3 is built from 15 residues. Germline CDR1 reads SEHNR; CDR2 reads FQNEAQ (reference sequence). V lost 5 bases and J lost 4, with 14 bases in between. The CDR3 sequence is CASSVHGTNNEKLFF. The CDR3 bases are TGTGCCAGCAGCGTCCATGGGACAAATAATGAAAAACTGTTTTTT.

V and J are TRBV9 and TRBJ2-2; 8 bases match TRBD1. Losses at the gene ends were 4 bases for V and 1 base for J; bases not matched to a gene: 6. Looked up from germline, CDR1 is SGDLS and CDR2 is YYNGEE. The CDR3 sequence is 16 residues long. CDR3 region: CASSISRGQNTGELFF. CDR3 nucleotide sequence: TGTGCCAGCAGCATAAGCAGGGGGCAGAACACCGGGGAGCTGTTTTTT.

The V call is TRBV7-2, the J call TRBJ2-5; TRBD2 agrees at 14 bases. The length of the CDR3 is 17 residues. Germline trimming cut 4 bases from V and 5 bases from J; bases unmatched to any gene: 9. Per the germline V gene, CDR1 is SGHTA and CDR2 is FQGNSA. The CDR3 DNA reads TGTGCCAGCAGCTCTCAAAGACTAGCGGGAGGGCCGGAGACCCAGTACTTC. Translation: CASSSQRLAGGPETQYF.

The V gene is TRBV2, the J gene TRBJ1-1; D gene unclear. The V gene's germline CDR1 is SNHLY and CDR2 FYNNEI. The CDR3 extends over 14 amino acids. Trimming took off 3 bases at V and 5 bases at J, with 13 bases between the two ends. CDR3 sequence reads: CASSESRMGTEAFF. CDR3 DNA sequence: TGTGCCAGCAGTGAGAGCAGGATGGGGACTGAAGCTTTCTTT.

The chain links TRBV6-5 to TRBJ2-7, with D unresolved. Germline values: CDR1 MNHEY, CDR2 SVGAGI. Trimming left V 6 bases short and J 4 bases short, with 10 bases between. This CDR3 has 12 amino acids. The CDR3 reads CASSWNRYEQYF. The CDR3 nucleotides are TGTGCCAGCAGCTGGAATCGTTACGAGCAGTACTTC.

The chain combines TRBV19 with TRBJ1-1; unclear D gene. The germline V gene encodes CDR1 LNHDA and CDR2 SQIVND (reference sequence). This CDR3 has 11 residues. Trimming shortened V by 8 bases and J by 5 bases, and 9 bases separated the two germline ends. CDR3 in amino acids: CASQGWTEAFF. CDR3 nucleotide sequence: TGTGCCAGTCAAGGTTGGACTGAAGCTTTCTTT.

This chain links TRBV10-3 with TRBJ2-5; 12 nucleotides agree with TRBD2. The germline CDR1 and CDR2 sequences are ENHRY and SYGVKD. V was clipped by 10 bases and J by 4 bases; unmatched bases: 7. The CDR3 is 14 amino acids. The CDR3 coding sequence is TGTGCCACCTTATCGACTAGCGGGAGAGAGACCCAGTACTTC. It codes for CATLSTSGRETQYF.

This clone was observed once. This chain links TRBV2 with TRBJ2-5; the D is unclear. Looked up from germline, CDR1 is SNHLY and CDR2 is FYNNEI. The CDR3 runs 14 residues. The V end lost 4 bases, the J end lost 1 base, and 10 bases lay between the germline ends. The CDR3, as DNA: TGTGCCAGCAGTGCTGACAACAGCCAAGAGACCCAGTACTTC. It yields the protein CASSADNSQETQYF.

This chain links TRBV7-4 with TRBJ2-7, with 8 positions matching TRBD1. The length of the CDR3 is 14 residues. V shed 2 bases, J shed 6 bases, and the junction held 6 bases outside the gene matches. The germline CDR1 and CDR2 sequences are SGHVT and SQSDAQ. CDR3 coding DNA: TGTGCCAGCAGCTTACCAGGGGGCTTTTCCGAGCAGTACTTC. It yields the protein CASSLPGGFSEQYF.

The chain is built from TRBV5-5 and TRBJ2-7; D is tentatively TRBD1 or TRBD2 (5 bases each). The germline V gene has CDR1 SGHKS and CDR2 YYEKEE (reference sequence). CDR3 length equals 16 residues. Trimming shortened V by 5 bases and J by 3 bases, and 21 bases separated the two germline ends. CDR3 sequence reads: CASRVGGSAEFYEQYF. CDR3 coding DNA: TGTGCCAGCAGGGTTGGGGGTTCGGCAGAGTTCTACGAGCAGTACTTC.

The V gene is TRBV19, the J gene TRBJ2-4; D uncertain. CDR1 and CDR2 (germline): LNHDA, SQIVND (reference sequence). The CDR3 has 13 residues. Trimming stripped 1 base from V and 1 base from J, with 2 bases between. For the CDR3, the DNA is TGTGCCAGTAGTATAGGGGCCAAAAACATTCAGTACTTC. It translates to CASSIGAKNIQYF.

The chain couples TRBV28 to TRBJ2-7; D is possibly TRBD1 or TRBD2 (5 bases each). Germline CDR1 reads MDHEN; CDR2 reads SYDVKM. The germline V and J ends were trimmed by 5 bases and 3 bases, with 14 bases remaining between them. CDR3 length equals 14 residues. CDR3 nucleotide sequence: TGTGCCAGCAGTCTCCTCCGGGGCCTCTACGAGCAGTACTTC. It yields the protein CASSLLRGLYEQYF.

This chain uses TRBV6-1 with TRBJ1-2; 7 nucleotides agree with TRBD1. This CDR3 contains 14 residues. Germline CDR1 MNHNS, CDR2 SASEGT. Unmatched junction bases numbered 13, after V lost 7 bases and J lost 8 bases. The chain's CDR3 is CASMGTAPLGGYTF. DNA of the CDR3: TGTGCCAGCATGGGGACAGCCCCCCTCGGCGGCTACACCTTC.

V gene TRBV5-4 combines with J gene TRBJ2-6, with TRBD2 matching 8 bases. Germline V CDR1 and CDR2: SGHNT, YYREEE (reference sequence). The CDR3 totals 17 residues. The V gene end was trimmed by 0 bases and the J gene end by 4 bases; junction bases not matched to a gene: 6. The CDR3 region is CASSLAGAGVGANVLTF. For the CDR3, the DNA is TGTGCCAGCAGCTTGGCCGGAGCGGGGGTAGGGGCCAACGTCCTGACTTTC.

This clone was seen only once. The gene calls are TRBV7-3 and TRBJ2-5, with D possibly matching TRBD2 (5 bases). CDR3 length: 13 amino acids. V was trimmed by 4 bases and J by 1 base, leaving 7 bases between them. The V gene's germline CDR1 is SGHTA and CDR2 FQGTGA. In DNA, the CDR3 is TGTGCCAGCAGCTATGGGAGCCAAGAGACCCAGTACTTC. Its protein product is CASSYGSQETQYF.

CDR3 DNA sequence: TGCGCCAGCAGCTGGGAGCGCGACTACAATGAGCAGTTCTTC. Its translation: CASSWERDYNEQFF. The chain has TRBV5-1 and TRBJ2-1; a weak D match, TRBD2 (5 bases). CDR3 length equals 14 residues. V gave up 3 bases and J gave up 3 bases, with 10 bases separating them. CDR1 and CDR2 (germline): SGHRS, YFSETQ. The complete variable domain, with remaining parts taken from reference TRBV5-1 and TRBJ2-1, reads KAGVTQTPRYLIKTRGQQVTLSCSPISGHRSVSWYQQTPGQGLQFLFEYFSETQRNKGNFPGRFSGRQFSNSRSEMNVSTLELGDSALYLCASSWERDYNEQFFGPGTRLTVL.

The gene calls are TRBV7-2 and TRBJ2-5, with 9 positions matching TRBD2. The end of the DNA aligns better with TRBJ2-7, so the J call may be wrong. The CDR3 is made up of 15 amino acids. Germline CDR1 is SGHTA and CDR2 is FQGNSA. DNA for the CDR3: TGTGCCAGCAGCCTTAGCGGGGGAATTACCTACGAGCAGTACTTC. It is translated as CASSLSGGITYEQYF.

The chain is built from TRBV9 and TRBJ1-4, with D unresolved. The V and J ends lost 0 bases and 0 bases respectively, with 15 bases between them. Germline V gene lookup returns CDR1 SGDLS and CDR2 YYNGEE. The CDR3 contains 18 residues. CDR3 in DNA: TGTGCCAGCAGCGTAGTGTCGAGCTTTTTAGCAACTAATGAAAAACTGTTTTTT. This codes for CASSVVSSFLATNEKLFF.

The rearrangement uses TRBV4-2 and TRBJ2-3; 15 positions match TRBD2. The CDR3 runs to 20 residues. CDR1 is LGHNA, CDR2 YNFKEQ, per germline. After removal of 5 bases from V and 0 bases from J, the junction contained 12 bases not matched to a gene. The CDR3 region is CASSGPGLAGGAASTDTQYF. DNA of the CDR3: TGTGCCAGCAGCGGTCCTGGACTAGCGGGAGGGGCGGCTAGCACAGATACGCAGTATTTT.

The V call is TRBV28, the J call TRBJ2-1, with D uncertain. Trimming removed 1 base at V and 5 bases at J, with 15 bases between. CDR1 MDHEN and CDR2 SYDVKM come from the germline V gene. The CDR3 has 16 amino acids. In DNA form, the CDR3 reads TGTGCCAGCAGTTTATTGGGGTGGGCGCAGAACAATGAGCAGTTCTTC. It codes for CASSLLGWAQNNEQFF. The full variable domain, rest sourced from reference TRBV28 and TRBJ2-1, is DVKVTQSSRYLVKRTGEKVFLECVQDMDHENMFWYRQDPGLGLRLIYFSYDVKMKEKGDIPEGYSVSREKKERFSLILESASTNQTSMYLCASSLLGWAQNNEQFFGPGTRLTVL.

The V gene is TRBV27, the J gene TRBJ2-6, with D unresolved. Germline lookup yields CDR1 MNHEY and CDR2 SMNVEV (reference sequence). V gave up 3 bases and J gave up 2 bases, with 8 bases separating them. This CDR3 is built from 15 residues. The CDR3 nucleotides are TGTGCCAGCAGTTTGAAAGGGACTGGGGCCAACGTCCTGACTTTC. This encodes CASSLKGTGANVLTF.

The chain uses TRBV4-2 and TRBJ1-6, with D tentatively TRBD1 (6 bases). Trimming removed 5 bases from V and 14 bases from J, with 19 bases in between. The CDR3 covers 14 residues. Per germline, CDR1 LGHNA and CDR2 YNFKEQ. CDR3 protein: CASSVTDRPGALHF. The CDR3 region has the DNA TGTGCCAGCAGCGTGACAGACAGGCCAGGGGCCCTCCACTTT.

The chain couples TRBV28 to TRBJ1-1; possible D gene TRBD1, 6 bases. This CDR3 region has 14 residues. Germline V CDR1 and CDR2: MDHEN, SYDVKM. Trimming took 8 bases from V and 6 from J, leaving 19 bases between them. This chain's CDR3 is CASRLTGIVSEAFF. The CDR3 DNA sequence: TGTGCCAGCCGACTTACAGGGATTGTGTCTGAAGCTTTCTTT.

The rearrangement links TRBV14 to TRBJ2-5, with 7 nucleotides matching TRBD1. Trimming at V came to 4 bases and at J to 9 bases, leaving 8 bases not matched to a gene. Germline loops: CDR1 SGHDN, CDR2 FVKESK. This CDR3 is built from 13 residues. CDR3 in DNA: TGTGCCAGCAGCCCCGGGACCCAGGGGGCCCAGTACTTC. It translates to CASSPGTQGAQYF. The entire variable domain, with the rest obtained from reference TRBV14 and TRBJ2-5, is as follows: EAGVTQFPSHSVIEKGQTVTLRCDPISGHDNLYWYRRVMGKEIKFLLHFVKESKQDESGMPNNRFLAERTGGTYSTLKVQPAELEDSGVYFCASSPGTQGAQYFGPGTRLLVL.

The chain joins TRBV5-3 to TRBJ2-3; D may be TRBD1 or TRBD2 (5 bases each). Being an ORF, TRBV5-3 has a function that is uncertain. Trimming took off 1 base at V and 0 bases at J, with 9 bases between the two ends. The CDR3 has 15 amino acids. CDR3 nucleotides: TGTGCCAGAAGCTTGACGGGGACGAGCACAGATACGCAGTATTTT. Its protein is CARSLTGTSTDTQYF.